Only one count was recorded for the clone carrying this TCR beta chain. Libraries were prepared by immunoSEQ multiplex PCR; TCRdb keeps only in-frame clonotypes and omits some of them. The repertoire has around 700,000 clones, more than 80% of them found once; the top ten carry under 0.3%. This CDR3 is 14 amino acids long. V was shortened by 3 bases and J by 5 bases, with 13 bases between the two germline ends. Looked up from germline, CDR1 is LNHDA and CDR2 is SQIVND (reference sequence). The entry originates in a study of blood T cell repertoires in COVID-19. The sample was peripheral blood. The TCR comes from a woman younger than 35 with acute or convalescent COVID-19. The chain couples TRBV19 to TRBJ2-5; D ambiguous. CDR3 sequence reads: CASSIGNKWETQYF. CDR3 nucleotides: TGTGCCAGTAGTATTGGCAACAAGTGGGAGACCCAGTACTTC.